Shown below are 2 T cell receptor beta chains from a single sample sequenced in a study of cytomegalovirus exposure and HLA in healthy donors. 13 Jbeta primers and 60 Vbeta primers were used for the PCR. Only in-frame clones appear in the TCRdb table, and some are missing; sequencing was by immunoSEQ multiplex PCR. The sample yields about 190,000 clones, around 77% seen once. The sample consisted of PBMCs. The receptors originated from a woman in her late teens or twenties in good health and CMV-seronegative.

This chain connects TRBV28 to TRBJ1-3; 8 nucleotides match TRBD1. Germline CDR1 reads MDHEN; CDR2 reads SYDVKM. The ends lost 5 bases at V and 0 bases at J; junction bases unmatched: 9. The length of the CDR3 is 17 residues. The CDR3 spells CASSPPSGQASGNTIYF. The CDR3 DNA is TGTGCCAGCAGTCCTCCGTCGGGACAGGCCTCTGGAAACACCATATATTTT.

In DNA, the CDR3 is TGTGCCAGCAGTGTATCGGGACAGGGGTATGTTTACGAGCAGTACTTC. Translating it yields CASSVSGQGYVYEQYF. The V gene is TRBV9, the J gene TRBJ2-7, with TRBD1 matching 10 bases. CDR1 SGDLS and CDR2 YYNGEE come from the germline V gene. With V trimmed by 5 bases and J by 4 bases, 12 bases remained unmatched. CDR3 size: 16 residues.